The clone carrying this TCR beta chain has more than one count but fewer than ten. This sample stems from a study of human T cells and chemical hapten exposure. The starting material, unfractionated whole blood, was used for total RNA extraction. The study used a library that attached unique molecular identifiers to individual cDNA molecules. One entry per CDR3 protein results from TCRdb running MiXCR on the 5' RACE reads. Among 80,000 or so distinct CDR3 sequences, 15% to 20% were seen once, and the ten largest hold approximately 6.2%. The CDR3 runs 15 residues. In germline, CDR1 is SGHTA, CDR2 FQGNSA. Trimming cost V 4 bases and J 4 bases, with 15 bases left between them.

The chain links TRBV7-2 to TRBJ2-3; D is possibly TRBD1 or TRBD2 (5 bases each). The TCR originated in a female donor in good health. The CDR3 loop is CASSSPTLGADTQYF. In DNA form, the CDR3 reads TGTGCCAGCAGCTCACCTACACTGGGGGCAGATACGCAGTATTTT.